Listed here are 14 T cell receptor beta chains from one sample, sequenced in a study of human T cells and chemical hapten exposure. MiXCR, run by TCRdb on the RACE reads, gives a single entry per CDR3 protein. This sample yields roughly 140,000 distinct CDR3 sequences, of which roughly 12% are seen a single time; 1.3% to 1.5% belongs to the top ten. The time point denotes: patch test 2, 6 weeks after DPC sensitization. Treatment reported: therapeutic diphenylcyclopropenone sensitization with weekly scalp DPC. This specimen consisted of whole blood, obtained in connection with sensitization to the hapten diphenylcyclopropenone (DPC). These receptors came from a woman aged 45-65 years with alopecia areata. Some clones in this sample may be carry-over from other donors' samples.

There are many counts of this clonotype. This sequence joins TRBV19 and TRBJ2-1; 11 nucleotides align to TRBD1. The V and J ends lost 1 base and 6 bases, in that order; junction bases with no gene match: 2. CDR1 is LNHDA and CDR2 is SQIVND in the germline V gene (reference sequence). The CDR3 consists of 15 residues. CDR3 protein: CASSIVGTGGNEQFF. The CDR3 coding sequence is TGTGCCAGTAGTATAGTAGGGACAGGGGGCAATGAGCAGTTCTTC.

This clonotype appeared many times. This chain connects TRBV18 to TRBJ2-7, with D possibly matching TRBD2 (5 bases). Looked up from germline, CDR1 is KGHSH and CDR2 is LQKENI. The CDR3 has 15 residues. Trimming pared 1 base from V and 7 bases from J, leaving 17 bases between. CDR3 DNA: TGTGCCAGCTCACCACGCATGGAGGCCTCAATGGAGCAGTACTTC. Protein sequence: CASSPRMEASMEQYF.

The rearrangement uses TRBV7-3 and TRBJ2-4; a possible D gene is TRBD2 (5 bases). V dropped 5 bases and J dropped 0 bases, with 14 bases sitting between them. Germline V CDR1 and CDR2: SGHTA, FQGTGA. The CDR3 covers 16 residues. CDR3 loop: CASSPTSSGAKNIQYF. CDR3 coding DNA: TGTGCCAGCAGCCCAACTAGTTCTGGAGCCAAAAACATTCAGTACTTC.

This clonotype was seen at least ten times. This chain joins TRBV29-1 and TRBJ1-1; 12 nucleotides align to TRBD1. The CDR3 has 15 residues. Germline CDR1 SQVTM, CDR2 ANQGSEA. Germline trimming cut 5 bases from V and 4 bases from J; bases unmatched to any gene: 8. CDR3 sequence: CSVPGTGGPVTEAFF. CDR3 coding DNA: TGCAGCGTTCCCGGGACAGGGGGCCCCGTCACTGAAGCTTTCTTT.

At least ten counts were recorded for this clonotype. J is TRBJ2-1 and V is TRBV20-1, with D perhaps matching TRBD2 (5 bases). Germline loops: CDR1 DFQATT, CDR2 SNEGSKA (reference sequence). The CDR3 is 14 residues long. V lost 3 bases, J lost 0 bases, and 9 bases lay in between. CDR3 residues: CSASSGSSYNEQFF. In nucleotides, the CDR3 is TGCAGTGCTAGCAGCGGATCCTCCTACAATGAGCAGTTCTTC.

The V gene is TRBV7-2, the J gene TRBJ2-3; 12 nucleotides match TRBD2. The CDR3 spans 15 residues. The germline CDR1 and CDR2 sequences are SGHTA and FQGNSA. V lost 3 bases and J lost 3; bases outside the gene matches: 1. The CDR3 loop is CASSFGLAGTDTQYF. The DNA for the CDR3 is TGTGCCAGCAGCTTTGGACTAGCGGGGACAGATACGCAGTATTTT.

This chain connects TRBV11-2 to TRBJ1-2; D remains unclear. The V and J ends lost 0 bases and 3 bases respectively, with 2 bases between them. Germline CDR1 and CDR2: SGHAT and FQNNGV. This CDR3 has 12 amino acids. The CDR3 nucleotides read TGTGCCAGCAGCTTAGAGGACTATGGCTACACCTTC. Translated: CASSLEDYGYTF.

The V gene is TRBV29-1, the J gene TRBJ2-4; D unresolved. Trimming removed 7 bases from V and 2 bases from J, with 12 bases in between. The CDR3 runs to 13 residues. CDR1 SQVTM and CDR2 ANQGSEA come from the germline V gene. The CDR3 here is CSASLGSKNIQYF. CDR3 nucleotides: TGCAGCGCCAGTCTAGGATCCAAAAACATTCAGTACTTC.

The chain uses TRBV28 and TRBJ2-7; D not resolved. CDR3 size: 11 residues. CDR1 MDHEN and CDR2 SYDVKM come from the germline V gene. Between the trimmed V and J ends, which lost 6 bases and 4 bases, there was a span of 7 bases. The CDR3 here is CASRRTYEQYF. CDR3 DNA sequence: TGTGCCAGCAGGCGAACTTACGAGCAGTACTTC. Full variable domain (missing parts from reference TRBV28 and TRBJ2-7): DVKVTQSSRYLVKRTGEKVFLECVQDMDHENMFWYRQDPGLGLRLIYFSYDVKMKEKGDIPEGYSVSREKKERFSLILESASTNQTSMYLCASRRTYEQYFGPGTRLTVT.

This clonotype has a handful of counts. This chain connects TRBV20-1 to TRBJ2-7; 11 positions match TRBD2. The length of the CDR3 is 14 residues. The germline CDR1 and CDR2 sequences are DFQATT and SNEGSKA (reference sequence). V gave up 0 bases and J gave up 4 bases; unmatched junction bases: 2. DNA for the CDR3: TGCAGTGCTAGAGAGGCTAGCGGGGGGTACGAGCAGTACTTC. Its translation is CSAREASGGYEQYF.

The CDR3 region is CASSLGAGTSYEQYF. The DNA for the CDR3 is TGCGCCAGCAGCTTGGGGGCAGGGACATCTTACGAGCAGTACTTC. The V and J genes are TRBV5-1 and TRBJ2-7; a possible D gene is TRBD1 (6 bases). Between the trimmed V and J ends, which lost 0 bases and 4 bases, there was a span of 14 bases. There are 15 residues in the CDR3. From germline, CDR1 is SGHRS and CDR2 YFSETQ.

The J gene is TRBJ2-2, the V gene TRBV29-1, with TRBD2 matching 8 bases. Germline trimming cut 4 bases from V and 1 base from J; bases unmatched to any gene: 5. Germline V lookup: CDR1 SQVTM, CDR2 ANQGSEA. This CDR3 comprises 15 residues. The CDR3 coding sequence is TGCAGCGTTGTGGCTAGCGGGCAGAACACCGGGGAGCTGTTTTTT. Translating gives CSVVASGQNTGELFF.

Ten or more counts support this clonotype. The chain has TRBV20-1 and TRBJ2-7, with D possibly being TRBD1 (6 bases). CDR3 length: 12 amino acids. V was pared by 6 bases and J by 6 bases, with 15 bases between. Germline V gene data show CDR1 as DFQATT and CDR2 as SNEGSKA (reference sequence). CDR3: CSARGGQFEQYF. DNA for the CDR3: TGCAGTGCCCGCGGAGGACAGTTCGAGCAGTACTTC.

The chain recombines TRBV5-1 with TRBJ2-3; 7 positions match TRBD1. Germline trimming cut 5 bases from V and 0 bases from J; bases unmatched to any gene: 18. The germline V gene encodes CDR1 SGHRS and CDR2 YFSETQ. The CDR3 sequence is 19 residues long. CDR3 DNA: TGCGCCAGCAGGTCAAGAGGGGGCAAGCTCCTTTCTAGCACAGATACGCAGTATTTT. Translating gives CASRSRGGKLLSSTDTQYF.